Following are 9 T cell receptor beta chains from one sample sequenced in a study of blood T cells in healthy people across ages. PCR was performed a second time for about 7 to 11 cycles using a sample-barcoded 5' primer and a J-beta primer mix. MiXCR, applied by TCRdb to the 5' RACE reads, yields one record per CDR3 protein. Of hundreds of thousands of distinct CDR3 sequences in the sample, about 54% were seen once. Sequenced input: blood. The receptors here all came from a man aged 60-69 years in good health.

This clonotype was recorded only once. This chain connects TRBV2 to TRBJ1-2; no definite D call. There are 14 residues in the CDR3. Per germline, CDR1 SNHLY and CDR2 FYNNEI. V lost 6 bases, J lost 7 bases, and 18 bases lay in between. The DNA for the CDR3 is TGTGCCAGCAGGGCCCCCGGGCCTTGGGGTGGCTACACCTTC. Its protein is CASRAPGPWGGYTF.

The chain recombines TRBV5-5 with TRBJ2-5; 7 bases match TRBD1. Trimming cost V 0 bases and J 9 bases; bases outside gene matches: 8. Germline lookup yields CDR1 SGHKS and CDR2 YYEKEE (reference sequence). This CDR3 is built from 14 residues. The CDR3 DNA sequence: TGTGCCAGCAGCTTGGACAGGGGACCCGTCGCCCAGTACTTC. Residues: CASSLDRGPVAQYF. Together with reference TRBV5-5 and TRBJ2-5, the CDR3 gives the full variable domain: DAGVTQSPTHLIKTRGQQVTLRCSPISGHKSVSWYQQVLGQGPQFIFQYYEKEERGRGNFPDRFSARQFPNYSSELNVNALLLGDSALYLCASSLDRGPVAQYFGPGTRLLVL.

Remarks on this clonotype: At one end the junction does not follow the germline gene, possibly because of a read error. This chain uses TRBV2 with TRBJ2-6, with TRBD2 matching 12 bases. The CDR3 covers 17 residues. Germline CDR1 reads SNHLY; CDR2 reads FYNNEI. Here the CDR3 DNA reads TGTGCCAGCACGCTTCCTAGCGGGGGGGCTGGGGCCAACGTTCTGACTTTC. This translates into CASTLPSGGAGANVLTF.

The chain uses TRBV12-5 and TRBJ2-1; 11 bases match TRBD2. Germline CDR1 and CDR2: LGHNT and FRNRAP. The length of the CDR3 is 17 residues. V gave up 0 bases and J gave up 4 bases; unmatched junction bases: 5. CDR3 residues: CASGLVPGTSGYNEQFF. The CDR3 coding sequence is TGTGCTAGTGGTTTGGTACCCGGGACTAGCGGTTACAATGAGCAGTTCTTC.

The V gene is TRBV9, the J gene TRBJ2-3; 7 nucleotides match TRBD2. The ends lost 3 bases at V and 2 bases at J; junction bases unmatched: 18. The CDR3 contains 19 residues. The germline CDR1 and CDR2 sequences are SGDLS and YYNGEE. The CDR3 DNA sequence: TGTGCCAGCAGCGCCGAAATGGGAGGGAGGTTGTCAGTCACAGATACGCAGTATTTT. It encodes CASSAEMGGRLSVTDTQYF.

The rearrangement joins TRBV4-2 to TRBJ2-7, with D unclear. The CDR3 is 15 amino acids. Germline V gene lookup returns CDR1 LGHNA and CDR2 YNFKEQ. The V gene lost 4 bases and the J gene lost 3 bases, with 16 bases spanning the gap. CDR3 DNA: TGTGCCAGCAGCCTAGGGATGTCGGCAGTCTACGAGCAGTACTTC. It specifies CASSLGMSAVYEQYF.

This clonotype was seen a single time. J is TRBJ1-2 and V is TRBV6-5; D gene uncertain. The CDR3 is 11 residues long. Germline V gene lookup returns CDR1 MNHEY and CDR2 SVGAGI. With 9 bases removed from V and 6 bases from J, the gap between germline ends came to 11 bases. CDR3 DNA: TGTGCCAGTCTGGGCGTTGATGGCTACACCTTC. Protein product: CASLGVDGYTF.

This clonotype was observed many times. The chain is built from TRBV12-3 or TRBV12-4 and TRBJ2-5; TRBD2 matches 9 bases. J gave up 5 bases and V 6 bases, and 10 bases lay outside the gene matches. The CDR3 totals 15 residues. CDR3 amino acids: CASSYFSGGKETQYF. The CDR3 DNA reads as TGTGCCAGCAGCTACTTTAGCGGGGGCAAGGAGACCCAGTACTTC.

This sequence joins TRBV10-1 and TRBJ2-5, with TRBD1 as a possible D gene (7 bases). Matching the DNA end better, TRBJ2-4 makes the J call doubtful. Germline CDR1 and CDR2: WNHNN and SYGVQD (reference sequence). This CDR3 is 15 amino acids long. Here the CDR3 reads CASSVRQGGKNIQYF. The CDR3 nucleotides are TGCGCCAGCAGTGTTAGACAGGGAGGTAAAAACATTCAGTACTTC.